This is a list of T cell receptor beta chains from one sample in a study of response to subunit inactivated influenza vaccine. MiXCR, run by TCRdb on the RT-PCR reads, gives a single entry per CDR3 protein. The data contain approximately 500,000 distinct CDR3 sequences, 13% of them singletons. This specimen was PBMCs from blood, taken roughly 46 days after vaccination. All receptors come from a middle-aged man who received an inactivated influenza vaccine. Both conserved end residues are part of each CDR3. The D gene is left open where the match is weak. Only part of the rows carry a size: once, few, many, or a class if the clone is expanded.

j_gene: TRBJ1-5; abundance: many; v_gene: TRBV12-3/TRBV12-4; d_gene: TRBD1; CDR3aa: CASSSGQNQPQHF; CDR3nt: TGTGCCAGCAGTTCGGGACAGAACCAGCCCCAGCATTTT
j_gene: TRBJ2-7; abundance: few; v_gene: TRBV9; d_gene: TRBD2; CDR3aa: CASSGGTSGTAYEQYF; CDR3nt: TGTGCCAGCAGCGGAGGGACTAGCGGGACGGCCTACGAGCAGTACTTC
j_gene: TRBJ2-2; abundance: few; v_gene: TRBV11-2; d_gene: TRBD1; CDR3aa: CASSLGGTDLAGELFF; CDR3nt: TGTGCCAGCAGCTTAGGGGGGACAGATCTGGCCGGGGAGCTGTTTTTT
j_gene: TRBJ2-2; abundance: .; v_gene: TRBV27; d_gene: .; CDR3aa: CASSLSISGELFF; CDR3nt: TGTGCCAGCAGTTTATCGATTTCAGGGGAGCTGTTTTTT
j_gene: TRBJ2-1; abundance: few; v_gene: TRBV4-1; d_gene: TRBD2; CDR3aa: CASSQVGLASYNEQFF; CDR3nt: TGCGCCAGCAGCCAAGTGGGACTAGCGAGCTACAATGAGCAGTTCTTC
j_gene: TRBJ2-2; abundance: few; v_gene: TRBV7-2; d_gene: TRBD1; CDR3aa: CASREGQITGELFF; CDR3nt: TGTGCCAGCAGAGAGGGACAGATCACCGGGGAGCTGTTTTTT
j_gene: TRBJ2-6; abundance: many; v_gene: TRBV6-2/TRBV6-3; d_gene: .; CDR3aa: CASSYSGDGTNVLTF; CDR3nt: TGTGCCAGCAGTTACTCAGGGGACGGGACCAACGTCCTGACTTTC
j_gene: TRBJ2-7; abundance: few; v_gene: TRBV6-5; d_gene: .; CDR3aa: CASSYLDREDEQYF; CDR3nt: TGTGCCAGCAGTTACTTAGACAGGGAGGACGAGCAGTACTTC
j_gene: TRBJ2-7; abundance: .; v_gene: TRBV5-1; d_gene: .; CDR3aa: CASSRGRDYEQYF; CDR3nt: TGCGCCAGCAGCAGGGGACGAGACTACGAGCAGTACTTC
j_gene: TRBJ2-1; abundance: .; v_gene: TRBV12-3/TRBV12-4; d_gene: .; CDR3aa: CASSFFLLGDNEQFF; CDR3nt: TGTGCCAGCAGTTTTTTCCTACTTGGCGACAATGAGCAGTTCTTC
j_gene: TRBJ2-5; abundance: .; v_gene: TRBV20-1; d_gene: TRBD1; CDR3aa: CSAPQPLTGVQETQYF; CDR3nt: TGCAGTGCGCCCCAACCTCTGACAGGGGTCCAAGAGACCCAGTACTTC
j_gene: TRBJ2-5; abundance: .; v_gene: TRBV4-1; d_gene: .; CDR3aa: CASSQDWGEGTQYF; CDR3nt: TGCGCCAGCAGCCAAGATTGGGGTGAAGGGACCCAGTACTTC
j_gene: TRBJ2-3; abundance: few; v_gene: TRBV27; d_gene: TRBD2; CDR3aa: CASSLSSGVYADTQYF; CDR3nt: TGTGCCAGCAGTTTATCCAGCGGGGTTTATGCAGATACGCAGTATTTT
j_gene: TRBJ2-7; abundance: few; v_gene: TRBV20-1; d_gene: TRBD2; CDR3aa: CSARARTSGSTYEQYF; CDR3nt: TGCAGTGCTAGAGCTAGGACTAGCGGGTCTACCTACGAGCAGTACTTC
j_gene: TRBJ1-1; abundance: .; v_gene: TRBV6-5; d_gene: .; CDR3aa: CASSYDTGLNTEAFF; CDR3nt: TGTGCCAGCAGTTACGACACCGGGTTGAACACTGAAGCTTTCTTT
j_gene: TRBJ1-4; abundance: many; v_gene: TRBV20-1; d_gene: .; CDR3aa: CSARVNEKLFF; CDR3nt: TGCAGTGCTAGAGTAAATGAAAAACTGTTTTTT
j_gene: TRBJ2-7; abundance: .; v_gene: TRBV20-1; d_gene: TRBD1; CDR3aa: CSAKGQRDYEQYF; CDR3nt: TGCAGTGCAAAGGGACAGAGAGACTACGAGCAGTACTTC
j_gene: TRBJ2-7; abundance: many; v_gene: TRBV7-2; d_gene: TRBD2; CDR3aa: CASSLLPSGGYEQYF; CDR3nt: TGTGCCAGCAGCTTACTTCCTAGCGGGGGCTACGAGCAGTACTTC
j_gene: TRBJ2-3; abundance: many; v_gene: TRBV7-9; d_gene: .; CDR3aa: CASSSTVLSTDTQYF; CDR3nt: TGTGCCAGCAGCTCCACGGTGCTTAGCACAGATACGCAGTATTTT
j_gene: TRBJ2-7; abundance: .; v_gene: TRBV5-1; d_gene: TRBD1; CDR3aa: CASSPVRDRYYEQYF; CDR3nt: TGCGCCAGCAGCCCGGTCCGGGACAGATACTACGAGCAGTACTTC
j_gene: TRBJ2-3; abundance: few; v_gene: TRBV11-2; d_gene: .; CDR3aa: CASSSWGRGTDTQYF; CDR3nt: TGTGCCAGCAGCTCTTGGGGTAGGGGAACAGATACGCAGTATTTT
j_gene: TRBJ2-7; abundance: once; v_gene: TRBV11-2; d_gene: TRBD2; CDR3aa: CASSSKDYSGFPSYEQYF; CDR3nt: TGTGCCAGCAGCTCCAAGGATTATAGCGGGTTCCCGTCCTACGAGCAGTACTTC
j_gene: TRBJ2-4; abundance: .; v_gene: TRBV20-1; d_gene: .; CDR3aa: CSARDSIGKNIQYF; CDR3nt: TGCAGTGCTAGAGATAGTATAGGGAAAAACATTCAGTACTTC
j_gene: TRBJ2-7; abundance: few; v_gene: TRBV15; d_gene: .; CDR3aa: CATSRRLDNYEQYF; CDR3nt: TGTGCCACCAGCAGACGGCTAGATAACTACGAGCAGTACTTC
j_gene: TRBJ2-1; abundance: .; v_gene: TRBV15; d_gene: .; CDR3aa: CATSRDKGWQFF; CDR3nt: TGTGCCACCAGCAGAGATAAGGGGTGGCAGTTCTTC
j_gene: TRBJ2-1; abundance: few; v_gene: TRBV9; d_gene: .; CDR3aa: CASSSAHNEQFF; CDR3nt: TGTGCCAGCAGCTCCGCGCACAATGAGCAGTTCTTC
j_gene: TRBJ2-2; abundance: few; v_gene: TRBV6-5; d_gene: TRBD2; CDR3aa: CASSYGPSGRAWTGELFF; CDR3nt: TGTGCCAGCAGTTACGGGCCTAGCGGGAGGGCCTGGACCGGGGAGCTGTTTTTT
j_gene: TRBJ1-5; abundance: .; v_gene: TRBV20-1; d_gene: TRBD1; CDR3aa: CSARSRDRASFSNQPQHF; CDR3nt: TGCAGTGCTAGAAGTCGGGACAGGGCCTCCTTTAGCAATCAGCCCCAGCATTTT
j_gene: TRBJ2-3; abundance: few; v_gene: TRBV29-1; d_gene: .; CDR3aa: CSVYLRFTDTQYF; CDR3nt: TGCAGCGTTTACCTTCGGTTCACAGATACGCAGTATTTT
j_gene: TRBJ1-5; abundance: few; v_gene: TRBV7-9; d_gene: .; CDR3aa: CASSSARVGLNQPQHF; CDR3nt: TGTGCCAGCAGTTCTGCCCGGGTCGGGTTGAATCAGCCCCAGCATTTT
j_gene: TRBJ2-2; abundance: .; v_gene: TRBV7-2; d_gene: TRBD1; CDR3aa: CASNQVKGATGELFF; CDR3nt: TGTGCCAGCAACCAAGTTAAGGGGGCCACCGGGGAGCTGTTTTTT
j_gene: TRBJ2-3; abundance: .; v_gene: TRBV20-1; d_gene: .; CDR3aa: CSARDWGTTDTQYF; CDR3nt: TGCAGTGCTAGAGATTGGGGTACCACAGATACGCAGTATTTT
j_gene: TRBJ2-1; abundance: many; v_gene: TRBV20-1; d_gene: .; CDR3aa: CSATLARSEQFF; CDR3nt: TGCAGTGCTACGCTAGCGAGGAGTGAGCAGTTCTTC
j_gene: TRBJ2-3; abundance: .; v_gene: TRBV28; d_gene: TRBD2; CDR3aa: CASSSSTSGGSTDTQYF; CDR3nt: TGTGCCAGCAGTTCCTCGACTAGCGGGGGGAGCACAGATACGCAGTATTTT
j_gene: TRBJ2-1; abundance: .; v_gene: TRBV7-8; d_gene: .; CDR3aa: CASEGYNEQFF; CDR3nt: TGTGCCAGTGAGGGCTACAATGAGCAGTTCTTC
j_gene: TRBJ2-4; abundance: .; v_gene: TRBV10-3; d_gene: .; CDR3aa: CAISEFWGAKNIQYF; CDR3nt: TGTGCCATCAGTGAATTTTGGGGAGCCAAAAACATTCAGTACTTC
j_gene: TRBJ2-3; abundance: .; v_gene: TRBV4-1; d_gene: .; CDR3aa: CASSQEWGEDTQYF; CDR3nt: TGCGCCAGCAGCCAAGAGTGGGGGGAGGATACGCAGTATTTT
j_gene: TRBJ1-4; abundance: few; v_gene: TRBV20-1; d_gene: .; CDR3aa: CSASPSPSEKLFF; CDR3nt: TGCAGTGCGTCCCCGAGTCCTAGCGAAAAACTGTTTTTT
j_gene: TRBJ1-2; abundance: many; v_gene: TRBV25-1; d_gene: TRBD1; CDR3aa: CASSEGAGGYGYTF; CDR3nt: TGTGCCAGCAGTGAAGGGGCAGGGGGCTATGGCTACACCTTC
j_gene: TRBJ2-7; abundance: .; v_gene: TRBV27; d_gene: TRBD2; CDR3aa: CASSPQVSGISSYEQYF; CDR3nt: TGTGCCAGCAGTCCACAGGTTAGCGGGATAAGCTCCTACGAGCAGTACTTC
j_gene: TRBJ2-3; abundance: .; v_gene: TRBV20-1; d_gene: .; CDR3aa: CSARDSGGIDTQYF; CDR3nt: TGCAGTGCTAGAGATAGCGGAGGCATAGATACGCAGTATTTT
j_gene: TRBJ1-5; abundance: few; v_gene: TRBV28; d_gene: .; CDR3aa: CASRLRGNQPQHF; CDR3nt: TGTGCCAGCAGACTCCGGGGAAATCAGCCCCAGCATTTT
j_gene: TRBJ2-7; abundance: few; v_gene: TRBV7-9; d_gene: TRBD2; CDR3aa: CASSFRTSLTSSYEQYF; CDR3nt: TGTGCCAGCAGCTTTAGGACTAGCTTAACATCCTCCTACGAGCAGTACTTC
j_gene: TRBJ2-7; abundance: once; v_gene: TRBV4-3; d_gene: TRBD1; CDR3aa: CASSQEGTGMYEQYF; CDR3nt: TGCGCCAGCAGCCAAGAGGGGACAGGGATGTACGAGCAGTACTTC
j_gene: TRBJ2-1; abundance: many; v_gene: TRBV7-9; d_gene: .; CDR3aa: CASSGRTDEQFF; CDR3nt: TGTGCCAGCAGCGGGAGGACCGATGAGCAGTTCTTC
j_gene: TRBJ1-5; abundance: .; v_gene: TRBV6-2/TRBV6-3; d_gene: .; CDR3aa: CASSYRDYQPQHF; CDR3nt: TGTGCCAGCAGTTACAGGGACTATCAGCCCCAGCATTTT
j_gene: TRBJ1-1; abundance: .; v_gene: TRBV5-1; d_gene: .; CDR3aa: CASRYQDRNTEAFF; CDR3nt: TGCGCCAGCAGATACCAGGACAGGAACACTGAAGCTTTCTTT
j_gene: TRBJ2-5; abundance: many; v_gene: TRBV29-1; d_gene: .; CDR3aa: CSVGYRPGETQYF; CDR3nt: TGCAGCGTTGGGTACCGACCTGGGGAGACCCAGTACTTC
j_gene: TRBJ2-1; abundance: many; v_gene: TRBV7-2; d_gene: .; CDR3aa: CASSLGLTGVRNEQFF; CDR3nt: TGTGCCAGCAGCTTAGGGTTGACGGGAGTGAGAAATGAGCAGTTCTTC
j_gene: TRBJ2-3; abundance: few; v_gene: TRBV6-2/TRBV6-3; d_gene: TRBD2; CDR3aa: CASSYERGPTDTQYF; CDR3nt: TGTGCCAGCAGTTACGAGCGGGGGCCCACAGATACGCAGTATTTT
j_gene: TRBJ2-7; abundance: .; v_gene: TRBV4-2; d_gene: .; CDR3aa: CASSQERDSSYEQYF; CDR3nt: TGTGCCAGCAGCCAAGAGCGGGACTCCTCCTACGAGCAGTACTTC
j_gene: TRBJ2-6; abundance: .; v_gene: TRBV5-1; d_gene: TRBD1; CDR3aa: CASRPQGSGANVLTF; CDR3nt: TGCGCCAGCAGGCCACAGGGGTCTGGGGCCAACGTCCTGACTTTC
j_gene: TRBJ2-5; abundance: .; v_gene: TRBV6-2/TRBV6-3; d_gene: .; CDR3aa: CASSYSLLGDGRRVTQYF; CDR3nt: TGTGCCAGCAGTTACAGCTTGCTTGGCGACGGTCGACGAGTGACCCAGTACTTC
j_gene: TRBJ2-5; abundance: few; v_gene: TRBV25-1; d_gene: TRBD2; CDR3aa: CASSDPGLAGRQETQYF; CDR3nt: TGTGCCAGCAGTGACCCCGGACTAGCGGGTAGACAAGAGACCCAGTACTTC